The 30 T cell receptor beta chains given below trace back to one sample, sequenced in a study of beta chain features in type 1 diabetes. The whole isolated RNA underwent reverse transcription, so sequencing captured expressed TCRB transcripts. Repertoires were generated with immunoSEQ multiplex PCR, while TCRdb's copy carries only in-frame clones and drops some. The sample carries about 240,000 clones, 27% recorded once. Sequencing used central memory CD4+ T cells from blood. These receptors were obtained from a man aged 30-40 years in good health.

This clone was seen many times. The rearrangement links TRBV14 to TRBJ2-1; TRBD2 aligns across 8 bases. Losses at the gene ends were 3 bases for V and 6 bases for J; bases not matched to a gene: 10. From germline, CDR1 is SGHDN and CDR2 FVKESK. The CDR3 spans 16 residues. CDR3 DNA: TGTGCCAGCAGCCAGATCTGGACTAGCATGGGCAATGAGCAGTTCTTC. Its translation is CASSQIWTSMGNEQFF.

V usage is TRBV2 and J usage is TRBJ1-6; D remains unclear. The ends were cut back, 4 bases at V and 7 bases at J, with 17 bases in the middle. Germline CDR1 SNHLY, CDR2 FYNNEI. The CDR3 totals 16 residues. The CDR3 region is CASSGTGPHPNSPLHF. The CDR3 nucleotides read TGTGCCAGCAGTGGGACCGGCCCTCACCCCAATTCACCCCTCCACTTT.

The chain has TRBV19 and TRBJ2-6; no definite D call. Germline V gene sequence: CDR1 LNHDA, CDR2 SQIVND (reference sequence). The V end lost 6 bases, the J end lost 0 bases, and 9 bases lay between the germline ends. The CDR3 spans 15 residues. Written as DNA, the CDR3 is TGTGCCAGTAGCACCAAGAGCTCTGGGGCCAACGTCCTGACTTTC. This sequence encodes CASSTKSSGANVLTF.

A note on this clone: The same CDR3 is also encoded by other DNA sequences in this sample. The V and J genes are TRBV14 and TRBJ1-2; D gene unclear. Germline values: CDR1 SGHDN, CDR2 FVKESK. The CDR3 is made up of 14 amino acids. The V end lost 4 bases, the J end lost 4 bases, and 13 bases lay between the germline ends. CDR3 amino acids: CASSRGGGRYGYTF. The CDR3 DNA sequence: TGTGCCAGCAGCCGGGGAGGAGGGCGCTATGGCTACACCTTC.

V gene TRBV13 combines with J gene TRBJ1-5; D remains ambiguous. The CDR3 has 14 amino acids. The germline V and J ends were trimmed by 5 bases and 2 bases, with 10 bases remaining between them. Germline CDR1 reads PRHDT; CDR2 reads FYEKMQ (reference sequence). The CDR3, as DNA: TGTGCCAGCAGCCTCGGGCAGGGCAATCAGCCCCAGCATTTT. Its translation is CASSLGQGNQPQHF.

The sample holds a few counts of this clone. The chain joins TRBV4-1 to TRBJ1-2; D not certain. V was cut by 1 base and J by 0 bases, with 15 bases left in between. CDR3 length: 17 amino acids. The germline V gene has CDR1 MGHRA and CDR2 YSYEKL. This chain's CDR3 is CASSQAPGPSANYGYTF. The CDR3 bases are TGCGCCAGCAGCCAAGCGCCAGGCCCATCAGCTAACTATGGCTACACCTTC.

This clone was seen a few times. V gene TRBV30 combines with J gene TRBJ1-2; 9 bases align to TRBD1. Trimming cost V 3 bases and J 7 bases; bases outside gene matches: 12. This CDR3 has 15 amino acids. The germline CDR1 and CDR2 sequences are GTSNPN and SVGIG (reference sequence). CDR3 DNA sequence: TGTGCCTGGAGGGGGACAGGGCTAAAGGTGGTTGGCTACACCTTC. As protein: CAWRGTGLKVVGYTF.

This clone was detected a few times. The chain carries TRBV25-1 and TRBJ2-5; unclear D gene. CDR3 size: 14 residues. CDR1 and CDR2 from the germline V gene are MGHDK and SYGVNS. Trimming removed 1 base at V and 3 bases at J, with 9 bases between. CDR3 bases: TGTGCCAGCAGTGAATTGGATAGGGAAGAGACCCAGTACTTC. This gives the protein CASSELDREETQYF.

This clone occurred a few times. The V and J genes are TRBV2 and TRBJ2-1; D is perhaps TRBD1 or TRBD2 (5 bases each). This CDR3 has 13 amino acids. V dropped 8 bases and J dropped 9 bases, with 17 bases sitting between them. Germline assignment: CDR1 SNHLY and CDR2 FYNNEI. The CDR3 DNA reads TGTGCCAGCTCCGGGACCAAGGCGTCTGAGCAGTTCTTC. It codes for CASSGTKASEQFF.

This rearrangement joins TRBV7-2 to TRBJ2-7, with TRBD1 identical over 11 bases. The germline gives CDR1 SGHTA, CDR2 FQGNSA. The CDR3 loop spans 17 amino acids. Trimming cost V 1 base and J 2 bases; bases outside gene matches: 7. The CDR3 bases are TGTGCCAGCAGCTTAGATGGACAGGGGGCGCGGACCTACGAGCAGTACTTC. Protein: CASSLDGQGARTYEQYF.

CDR3 region: CASSLRSTGAQYF. The CDR3, as DNA: TGTGCCAGCAGCCTAAGATCGACGGGTGCCCAGTACTTC. The rearrangement joins TRBV7-2 to TRBJ2-5; D gene uncertain. This CDR3 comprises 13 residues. Germline CDR1 reads SGHTA; CDR2 reads FQGNSA. Trimming took 5 bases from V and 9 from J, leaving 16 bases between them.

This chain links TRBV5-4 with TRBJ2-1; the match to TRBD2 covers 12 bases. V shed 4 bases, J shed 4 bases, and the junction held 6 bases outside the gene matches. Germline V lookup: CDR1 SGHNT, CDR2 YYREEE (reference sequence). This CDR3 is 16 amino acids long. The CDR3 here is CASSPKTSGGYNEQFF. CDR3 bases: TGTGCCAGCAGCCCGAAGACTAGCGGGGGATACAATGAGCAGTTCTTC.

This clone was detected only a few times. This sequence joins TRBV2 and TRBJ2-4; D remains ambiguous. V gave up 2 bases and J gave up 4 bases, with 9 bases separating them. This CDR3 has 14 residues. The germline V gene encodes CDR1 SNHLY and CDR2 FYNNEI. CDR3 in DNA: TGTGCCAGCAGTGAAAGGCAGACGAAAAACATTCAGTACTTC. Amino acids: CASSERQTKNIQYF.

The sample holds a few counts of this clone. This chain joins TRBV7-2 and TRBJ1-3, with D unclear. V was shortened by 6 bases and J by 8 bases, with 11 bases between the two germline ends. Per germline, CDR1 SGHTA and CDR2 FQGNSA. CDR3 size: 12 residues. The CDR3: CASSFSRHTIYF. In DNA, the CDR3 is TGTGCCAGCAGTTTTTCTCGACACACCATATATTTT.

This clone was seen only a few times. The CDR3 reads CATSRAGSLETQYF. The CDR3 DNA reads as TGTGCCACCAGCAGGGCGGGATCCTTGGAGACCCAGTACTTC. The chain uses TRBV15 and TRBJ2-5; a possible D gene is TRBD2 (6 bases). V lost 3 bases, J lost 5 bases, and 13 bases lay in between. In germline, CDR1 is LNHNV, CDR2 YYDKDF (reference sequence). The CDR3 is made up of 14 amino acids.

The chain uses TRBV7-2 and TRBJ2-7; D remains unclear. Germline V gene data show CDR1 as SGHTA and CDR2 as FQGNSA. Trimming took 1 base from V and 5 from J, leaving 9 bases between them. The CDR3 contains 13 residues. The CDR3 loop is CASSLVMQDEQYF. CDR3 nucleotides: TGTGCCAGCAGCTTAGTAATGCAAGACGAGCAGTACTTC.

This clone was counted a few times. This rearrangement joins TRBV30 to TRBJ2-1; D is unresolved. Trimming left V 5 bases short and J 0 bases short, with 8 bases between. The CDR3 is 13 amino acids. Germline values: CDR1 GTSNPN, CDR2 SVGIG (reference sequence). CDR3 coding DNA: TGTGCCTGGGCTCAGAGCTCCTACAATGAGCAGTTCTTC. Its protein product is CAWAQSSYNEQFF.

Worth noting for this clone: This may be a read error: a much more frequent sequence differs by one nucleotide. The V call is TRBV13, the J call TRBJ1-6; no firm D call. The CDR3 is 12 amino acids. V shed 3 bases and J shed 7 bases, with 4 bases lying between them. From germline, CDR1 is PRHDT and CDR2 FYEKMQ (reference sequence). CDR3 residues: CASSFRNSPLHF. The CDR3 DNA reads as TGTGCCAGCAGCTTCAGGAATTCACCCCTCCACTTT.

The chain recombines TRBV30 with TRBJ1-4; D not resolved. CDR3 length equals 12 residues. The V end lost 0 bases, the J end lost 5 bases, and 4 bases lay between the germline ends. Germline V gives CDR1 GTSNPN, CDR2 SVGIG (reference sequence). The CDR3 spells CAWSVLNEKLFF. CDR3 in DNA: TGTGCCTGGAGTGTCCTGAATGAAAAACTGTTTTTT.

J is TRBJ2-3 and V is TRBV10-1; 8 nucleotides align to TRBD2. The germline V gene has CDR1 WNHNN and CDR2 SYGVQD (reference sequence). Losses at the gene ends were 4 bases for V and 3 bases for J; bases not matched to a gene: 3. The CDR3 spans 14 residues. The CDR3 nucleotides are TGCGCCAGCAGTGGGCTAGCGGGTACAGATACGCAGTATTTT. The encoded protein is CASSGLAGTDTQYF.

This rearrangement joins TRBV10-3 to TRBJ2-1; TRBD2 matches at 7 bases. V lost 0 bases and J lost 9; bases outside the gene matches: 2. Germline CDR1 is ENHRY and CDR2 is SYGVKD. The CDR3 covers 13 residues. The CDR3 coding sequence is TGTGCCATCAGTGAGTCGACTAGCCCTGAGCAGTTCTTC. This codes for CAISESTSPEQFF.

About this clone itself: This may come from a read error, since a much larger clone is one base off. This chain uses TRBV10-3 with TRBJ1-6; possible D gene TRBD1, 5 bases. This CDR3 is 15 amino acids long. Germline V gene lookup returns CDR1 ENHRY and CDR2 SYGVKD. V lost 3 bases and J lost 10, with 16 bases in between. The CDR3 is CAISEGGRARSPLHF. The CDR3 DNA follows: TGTGCCATCAGTGAAGGAGGCAGGGCAAGGTCACCCCTCCACTTT.

CDR3 in amino acids: CASSQGWRDNQPQHF. CDR3 nucleotides: TGCGCCAGCAGCCAAGGATGGAGGGACAATCAGCCCCAGCATTTT. The chain employs TRBV4-1 and TRBJ1-5; D is unclear. The germline V gene encodes CDR1 MGHRA and CDR2 YSYEKL. V was shortened by 1 base and J by 3 bases, with 10 bases between the two germline ends. The CDR3 is made up of 15 amino acids.

This clone was detected only a few times. One end of the junction varies from germline; a read error may be responsible. The chain links TRBV29-1 to TRBJ1-1; D is ambiguous. Germline V gene lookup returns CDR1 SQVTM and CDR2 ANQGSEA. The CDR3 spans 15 residues. CDR3 region: CSVGRGGVGNAEAFF. In DNA, the CDR3 is TGCAGCGTTGGCCGTGGTGGGGTGGGGAACGCTGAAGCTTTCTTT. The full variable domain, its missing parts supplied by reference TRBV29-1 and TRBJ1-1, is SAVISQKPSRDICQRGTSLTIQCQVDSQVTMMFWYRQQPGQSLTLIATANQGSEATYESGFVIDKFPISRPNLTFSTLTVSNMSPEDSSIYLCSVGRGGVGNAEAFFGQGTRLTVV.

The table lists this clone with a few counts. The rearrangement links TRBV5-1 to TRBJ2-3; D is unclear. Between the trimmed V and J ends, which lost 2 bases and 1 base, there was a span of 14 bases. The CDR3 consists of 16 residues. The V gene's germline CDR1 is SGHRS and CDR2 YFSETQ. Here the CDR3 DNA reads TGCGCCAGCAGCTTCGAAAACAGACCTGGCACAGATACGCAGTATTTT. Protein sequence: CASSFENRPGTDTQYF.

This clone was counted ten times or more. This chain links TRBV7-8 with TRBJ2-1; D gene unclear. In germline, CDR1 is SGHVS, CDR2 FQNEAQ. The CDR3 extends over 12 amino acids. Trimming took 3 bases from V and 3 from J, leaving 3 bases between them. Here the CDR3 reads CASSFDYNEQFF. CDR3 coding DNA: TGTGCCAGCAGCTTCGACTACAATGAGCAGTTCTTC. Together with reference TRBV7-8 and TRBJ2-1, the CDR3 gives the full variable domain: GAGVSQSPRYKVAKRGQDVALRCDPISGHVSLFWYQQALGQGPEFLTYFQNEAQLDKSGLPSDRFFAERPEGSVSTLKIQRTQQEDSAVYLCASSFDYNEQFFGPGTRLTVL.

The chain is built from TRBV12-5 and TRBJ2-1; 12 bases are shared with TRBD2. V shed 4 bases and J 1 base; nucleotides not matched to a gene: 2. From germline, CDR1 is LGHNT and CDR2 FRNRAP. CDR3 size: 16 residues. The CDR3 is CASGSGTSGSYNEQFF. The CDR3 coding sequence is TGTGCTAGTGGTTCTGGGACTAGCGGGTCCTACAATGAGCAGTTCTTC.

The rearrangement joins TRBV7-2 to TRBJ1-5; D perhaps matches TRBD1 (6 bases). The germline V gene encodes CDR1 SGHTA and CDR2 FQGNSA. The CDR3 spans 13 residues. Trimming stripped 3 bases from V and 8 bases from J, with 11 bases between. The CDR3 reads CASSLGHNEPQHF. CDR3 DNA: TGTGCCAGCAGCTTGGGACATAACGAGCCCCAGCATTTT.

The chain links TRBV7-2 to TRBJ1-4; the D gene is possibly TRBD1 (6 bases). Germline assignment: CDR1 SGHTA and CDR2 FQGNSA. CDR3 size: 15 residues. Trimming left V 4 bases short and J 0 bases short, with 9 bases between. This CDR3 reads CASSSGDTTNEKLFF. The CDR3 DNA follows: TGTGCCAGCAGCTCAGGGGATACAACTAATGAAAAACTGTTTTTT.

This rearrangement joins TRBV5-1 to TRBJ2-3; 12 bases match TRBD2. CDR1 and CDR2 from the germline V gene are SGHRS and YFSETQ. The length of the CDR3 is 15 residues. V was pared by 4 bases and J by 4 bases, with 4 bases of the junction left unmatched. CDR3 sequence reads: CASSDLAGGPDTQYF. The CDR3 nucleotides are TGCGCCAGCAGCGACCTAGCGGGGGGGCCAGATACGCAGTATTTT.